The source of this T cell receptor (beta chain) is a study of T cell changes during pregnancy in multiple sclerosis. The CDR3 runs 16 residues. The V gene's germline CDR1 is SGHAT and CDR2 FQNNGV. The J segment lost 0 bases and the V segment lost 5 bases, leaving 6 bases of the junction unmatched. Measured with immunoSEQ multiplex PCR; TCRdb has only the in-frame clones, and not every one. This table holds about 36,000 clones, approximately 90% found once. V and J are TRBV11-2 and TRBJ2-3; 9 bases line up with TRBD2. The input for sequencing was CD4+ T cells from peripheral blood mononuclear cells, taken after pregnancy. This clonotype was obtained from a female donor with multiple sclerosis, enrolled in a pregnancy study. DNA for the CDR3: TGTGCCAGCAGCCCCTTCGCGGGAGGGAGCACAGATACGCAGTATTTT. The encoded protein is CASSPFAGGSTDTQYF.